These 25 T cell receptor beta chains were sequenced from one sample in a study of CD8+CD57+ T cells in acquired aplastic anemia (dated by TCRdb to 2016 to 2019). Instrument on record: Illumina HiSeq 2000. Genomic DNA served as template for TCR beta VDJ combination and CDR3 sequence profiling. TCRdb's own reprocessing of the public reads used fastp at Q25 and MiXCR and kept productive beta chains. All rows with the same CDR3 protein become a single entry with the most common DNA and genes. In all, the sample holds 180,000 or so distinct CDR3 sequences, and approximately 49% of those were seen once. 2.5% to 3.5% of the sample comes from the top ten. Source material: sorted CD4+, CD8+, or CD8+CD57+ T cells (not recorded which) from PBMCs. The receptors were gathered from a human donor in good health.

This clonotype was seen repeatedly, ten times or more. The chain's CDR3 is CASGSGRLPEQFF. CDR3 DNA: TGTGCCAGTGGTAGCGGGAGGTTACCTGAGCAGTTCTTC. The chain has TRBV19 and TRBJ2-1, with TRBD2 matching over 10 bases. Trimming took 8 bases from V and 9 from J; bases not matched to a gene: 7. This CDR3 is built from 13 residues. Germline V gene lookup returns CDR1 LNHDA and CDR2 SQIVND (reference sequence). Using reference TRBV19 and TRBJ2-1 for the parts outside the CDR3, the full variable domain is DGGITQSPKYLFRKEGQNVTLSCEQNLNHDAMYWYRQDPGQGLRLIYYSQIVNDFQKGDIAEGYSVSREKKESFPLTVTSAQKNPTAFYLCASGSGRLPEQFFGPGTRLTVL.

This clonotype was detected many times. J is TRBJ2-7 and V is TRBV6-1, with 7 bases matching TRBD1. Trimming cost V 10 bases and J 0 bases; bases outside gene matches: 6. CDR1 is MNHNS and CDR2 is SASEGT in the germline V gene. The CDR3 totals 13 residues. The CDR3 is CAISGTDSYEQYF. CDR3 coding DNA: TGTGCCATCTCCGGGACAGACTCCTACGAGCAGTACTTC.

The chain recombines TRBV7-2 with TRBJ2-2; D call uncertain. Deletions cut 7 bases from V and 0 bases from J, with 6 bases between. This CDR3 spans 13 amino acids. Germline CDR1 reads SGHTA; CDR2 reads FQGNSA. Here the CDR3 reads CASTPSNTGELFF. The CDR3 DNA sequence: TGTGCCAGCACCCCATCGAACACCGGGGAGCTGTTTTTT.

Notes on this clonotype: A much bigger clone sits one base away, suggesting this may be a read error. V and J are TRBV12-3 or TRBV12-4 and TRBJ2-2; D is possibly TRBD1 (6 bases). The CDR3 loop spans 15 amino acids. The ends were cut back, 7 bases at V and 5 bases at J, with 17 bases in the middle. In DNA form, the CDR3 reads TGTGCCAGCACCACCGGGACAAGGGGTACCGGGGAGCTGTTTTTT. This sequence encodes CASTTGTRGTGELFF.

This clonotype showed up just a few times. The chain has TRBV5-1 and TRBJ1-1, with 9 bases fitting TRBD1. Germline V CDR1 and CDR2: SGHRS, YFSETQ. Trimming removed 0 bases from V and 3 bases from J; junction bases left unmatched: 3. This CDR3 has 15 residues. The CDR3 reads CASSLGDRVDTEAFF. Written as DNA, the CDR3 is TGCGCCAGCAGCTTGGGGGACAGGGTGGACACTGAAGCTTTCTTT. Variable domain in full (rest from reference TRBV5-1 and TRBJ1-1): KAGVTQTPRYLIKTRGQQVTLSCSPISGHRSVSWYQQTPGQGLQFLFEYFSETQRNKGNFPGRFSGRQFSNSRSEMNVSTLELGDSALYLCASSLGDRVDTEAFFGQGTRLTVV.

This clonotype occurred many times. J is TRBJ2-3 and V is TRBV20-1; 10 bases map to TRBD1. Germline loops: CDR1 DFQATT, CDR2 SNEGSKA (reference sequence). The CDR3 runs 15 residues. The trim removed 3 bases at V and 2 bases at J, leaving 5 bases unmatched. CDR3 sequence (DNA): TGCAGTGCTAGTGGTGGGACAGGGGCCACAGATACGCAGTATTTT. Translated, it gives CSASGGTGATDTQYF.

This sequence joins TRBV10-3 and TRBJ2-7; 10 bases match TRBD2. Germline V gene lookup returns CDR1 ENHRY and CDR2 SYGVKD. V gave up 11 bases and J gave up 3 bases; unmatched junction bases: 19. This CDR3 spans 17 amino acids. CDR3 region: CAWTLGRTSGGHYEQYF. For the CDR3, the DNA is TGTGCCTGGACTCTGGGTAGGACTAGCGGAGGCCACTACGAGCAGTACTTC.

In this sample, this clonotype turned up a few times. The chain couples TRBV28 to TRBJ1-5; D is uncertain. CDR1 and CDR2 from the germline V gene are MDHEN and SYDVKM. Deletions cut 5 bases from V and 3 bases from J, with 8 bases between. The CDR3 contains 13 residues. CDR3 residues: CASSRLPNQPQHF. As DNA, the CDR3 is TGTGCCAGCAGTAGACTCCCCAATCAGCCCCAGCATTTT.

Concerning this clonotype itself: A much larger clone differs from this one at a single base, so this may be a read error. The chain is built from TRBV9 and TRBJ2-3, with D possibly being TRBD1 (6 bases). Per germline, CDR1 SGDLS and CDR2 YYNGEE. The CDR3 length is 15 residues. For the CDR3, the DNA is TGTGCCAACAGCGCACGACAGGTTTATGGAGATACGCAGTATTTT. Translation gives CANSARQVYGDTQYF.

This clonotype was recorded many times. The chain joins TRBV15 to TRBJ2-7; the D gene is possibly TRBD1 (6 bases). Germline CDR1 LNHNV, CDR2 YYDKDF (reference sequence). The CDR3 length is 14 residues. V lost 5 bases and J 2 bases, leaving 13 bases between the germline ends. DNA for the CDR3: TGTGCCACCAGCGTCCACAGGGACACCTACGAGCAGTACTTC. Translation: CATSVHRDTYEQYF.

In its sample, this clonotype was seen once. V gene TRBV10-3 combines with J gene TRBJ1-5, with no clear D. This CDR3 has 14 residues. Germline CDR1 reads ENHRY; CDR2 reads SYGVKD. Trimming removed 0 bases from V and 2 bases from J, with 5 bases in between. The CDR3 loop reads CAISESGGNQPQHF. CDR3 nucleotide sequence: TGTGCCATCAGTGAGTCTGGGGGCAATCAGCCCCAGCATTTT.

The chain has TRBV10-2 and TRBJ2-7, with a weak D call TRBD2 (5 bases). CDR1 and CDR2 from the germline V gene are WSHSY and SAAADI. The germline V and J ends were trimmed by 6 bases and 0 bases, with 9 bases remaining between them. The CDR3 extends over 13 amino acids. The CDR3 loop is CASRSGNSYEQYF. CDR3 in DNA: TGCGCCAGCAGATCGGGAAACTCCTACGAGCAGTACTTC.

This clonotype was recorded at least ten times. This sequence joins TRBV7-2 and TRBJ1-4; the D gene is possibly TRBD1 (6 bases). The CDR3 sequence is 14 residues long. V was shortened by 5 bases and J by 8 bases, with 15 bases between the two germline ends. Germline V CDR1 and CDR2: SGHTA, FQGNSA. This CDR3 is CASSLRRGEEKLFF. The CDR3 DNA reads as TGTGCCAGCAGCCTTAGAAGGGGGGAGGAAAAACTGTTTTTT.

V and J are TRBV7-9 and TRBJ1-1; D remains ambiguous. Germline V gives CDR1 SEHNR, CDR2 FQNEAQ (reference sequence). Deletions cut 7 bases from V and 1 base from J, with 13 bases between. The CDR3 sequence is 14 residues long. The CDR3 reads CASTQSPRNTEAFF. In nucleotides, the CDR3 is TGTGCCAGCACCCAGTCGCCAAGGAACACTGAAGCTTTCTTT.

This chain connects TRBV19 to TRBJ1-6, with TRBD1 matching 9 bases. Germline V lookup: CDR1 LNHDA, CDR2 SQIVND (reference sequence). J lost 6 bases, V lost 6 bases, and 6 bases had no gene match. CDR3 length: 15 residues. The DNA of the CDR3 is TGTGCCAGTAGCTGGGACAGGGAGATTAATTCACCCCTCCACTTT. It encodes CASSWDREINSPLHF. The complete variable domain, with remaining parts taken from reference TRBV19 and TRBJ1-6, reads DGGITQSPKYLFRKEGQNVTLSCEQNLNHDAMYWYRQDPGQGLRLIYYSQIVNDFQKGDIAEGYSVSREKKESFPLTVTSAQKNPTAFYLCASSWDREINSPLHFGNGTRLTVT.

This clonotype was observed a few times. The V call is TRBV6-1, the J call TRBJ1-1; 9 positions agree with TRBD1. This CDR3 has 14 amino acids. Germline values: CDR1 MNHNS, CDR2 SASEGT. V dropped 8 bases and J dropped 7; count of bases not matched to a gene: 11. The CDR3 DNA follows: TGTGCCAGCTTCGTAACAGGGGGCGCGGGTGAAGCTTTCTTT. It translates to CASFVTGGAGEAFF.

This clonotype appeared many times. The chain recombines TRBV5-1 with TRBJ2-7, with D possibly called TRBD1 or TRBD2 (5 bases each). This CDR3 is 15 amino acids long. CDR1 SGHRS and CDR2 YFSETQ come from the germline V gene. V was trimmed by 4 bases and J by 0 bases, leaving 14 bases between them. The CDR3 bases are TGCGCCAGCAGCGAACTTCGGGGCAGCTCCTACGAGCAGTACTTC. Protein sequence: CASSELRGSSYEQYF.

The gene calls are TRBV2 and TRBJ2-5; 10 nucleotides align to TRBD2. The length of the CDR3 is 16 residues. Trimming removed 6 bases from V and 0 bases from J; junction bases left unmatched: 7. Germline V CDR1 and CDR2: SNHLY, FYNNEI. The CDR3 DNA sequence: TGTGCCAGCAGGCTGACTAGCGGGTTGTACCAAGAGACCCAGTACTTC. This gives the protein CASRLTSGLYQETQYF. Supplemented by reference TRBV2 and TRBJ2-5, the full variable domain reads EPEVTQTPSHQVTQMGQEVILRCVPISNHLYFYWYRQILGQKVEFLVSFYNNEISEKSEIFDDQFSVERPDGSNFTLKIRSTKLEDSAMYFCASRLTSGLYQETQYFGPGTRLLVL.

This sequence joins TRBV2 and TRBJ2-5; D possibly corresponds to TRBD2 (6 bases). In germline, CDR1 is SNHLY, CDR2 FYNNEI. There are 14 residues in the CDR3. V was shortened by 8 bases and J by 4 bases, with 17 bases between the two germline ends. CDR3 in DNA: TGTGCCAGCCAAAGTAGCGGCGGTGGAGAGACCCAGTACTTC. It specifies CASQSSGGGETQYF. The full variable domain, its missing parts supplied by reference TRBV2 and TRBJ2-5, is EPEVTQTPSHQVTQMGQEVILRCVPISNHLYFYWYRQILGQKVEFLVSFYNNEISEKSEIFDDQFSVERPDGSNFTLKIRSTKLEDSAMYFCASQSSGGGETQYFGPGTRLLVL.

This clonotype has a handful of counts. The chain recombines TRBV24-1 with TRBJ1-2, with 9 bases fitting TRBD1. CDR1 KGHDR and CDR2 SFDVKD come from the germline V gene. V was clipped by 3 bases and J by 7 bases; unmatched bases: 5. The CDR3 runs 14 residues. The CDR3 spells CATSDRDRALGYTF. Here the CDR3 DNA reads TGTGCCACCAGTGATAGGGACAGGGCACTTGGCTACACCTTC.

The table lists this clonotype with a few counts. The rearrangement uses TRBV2 and TRBJ1-2, with D unclear. This CDR3 region has 13 residues. The germline V gene has CDR1 SNHLY and CDR2 FYNNEI. Trimming stripped 6 bases from V and 4 bases from J, with 12 bases between. CDR3 region: CASRTTTGYGYTF. CDR3 sequence (DNA): TGTGCCAGCAGGACTACTACTGGCTATGGCTACACCTTC.

The rearrangement links TRBV12-3 or TRBV12-4 to TRBJ2-1, with 8 bases lining up with TRBD1. V shed 0 bases, J shed 3 bases, and the junction held 7 bases outside the gene matches. This CDR3 is built from 17 residues. CDR3 in DNA: TGTGCCAGCAGTTTAGCCCGGGACAGGTCGGGCTACAATGAGCAGTTCTTC. It yields the protein CASSLARDRSGYNEQFF.

At least ten counts were recorded for this clonotype. The chain carries TRBV2 and TRBJ2-4; tentative D call: TRBD1 (5 bases). The CDR3 is made up of 13 amino acids. Trimming took off 11 bases at V and 8 bases at J, with 19 bases between the two ends. Germline V CDR1 and CDR2: SNHLY, FYNNEI. The CDR3 coding sequence is TGTGCCTCAGCAAGGGGCCATGGGGACATTCAGTACTTC. Residues: CASARGHGDIQYF. The variable domain in full, with the rest retrieved from reference TRBV2 and TRBJ2-4, is EPEVTQTPSHQVTQMGQEVILRCVPISNHLYFYWYRQILGQKVEFLVSFYNNEISEKSEIFDDQFSVERPDGSNFTLKIRSTKLEDSAMYFCASARGHGDIQYFGAGTRLSVL.

The chain couples TRBV11-2 to TRBJ2-7; 8 bases agree with TRBD2. CDR3 length: 16 amino acids. Germline values: CDR1 SGHAT, CDR2 FQNNGV. Trimming at V came to 0 bases and at J to 1 base, leaving 5 bases not matched to a gene. CDR3 bases: TGTGCCAGCAGCTTAGACGGTAGCGGGATTTCCTACGAGCAGTACTTC. Amino acid sequence: CASSLDGSGISYEQYF.

This clonotype has just one count. The CDR3 end shows no conserved phenylalanine or tryptophan, and so a read error is likely. The chain links TRBV20-1 to TRBJ2-2, with 9 bases lining up with TRBD1. V lost 0 bases, J lost 1 base, and 6 bases stayed unmatched. Germline loops: CDR1 DFQATT, CDR2 SNEGSKA (reference sequence). The CDR3 is 17 residues long. The chain's CDR3 is CSARDRDRGGNTGELFL. The CDR3 DNA is TGCAGTGCTAGAGACAGAGACAGGGGGGGGAACACCGGGGAGCTGTTTCTT.